The clone carrying this TCR beta chain was counted between two and nine times. Generated by immunoSEQ multiplex PCR, the TCRdb table keeps only in-frame clones and is missing some. Counted here are about 70,000 clones, around 87% occurring once; the ten biggest clones make up 29%. Germline CDR1 is SGHTA and CDR2 is FQGNSA. The CDR3 covers 14 residues. The V end lost 3 bases, the J end lost 0 bases, and 6 bases lay between the germline ends. The data belong to a study of blood T cell repertoires in COVID-19. Study-wide background: Collection of acute and convalescent COVID-19 samples took place in the United States, Italy and Spain.

The sequence derives from a woman older than 75 with active or convalescent COVID-19. The sample was peripheral blood. The chain is built from TRBV7-2 and TRBJ2-4; a weak D match, TRBD2 (5 bases). The CDR3 spells CASSLEEAKNIQYF. CDR3 in DNA: TGTGCCAGCAGCTTGGAGGAAGCCAAAAACATTCAGTACTTC. Full variable domain (rest looked up from reference TRBV7-2 and TRBJ2-4): GAGVSQSPSNKVTEKGKDVELRCDPISGHTALYWYRQSLGQGLEFLIYFQGNSAPDKSGLPSDRFSAERTGGSVSTLTIQRTQQEDSAVYLCASSLEEAKNIQYFGAGTRLSVL.